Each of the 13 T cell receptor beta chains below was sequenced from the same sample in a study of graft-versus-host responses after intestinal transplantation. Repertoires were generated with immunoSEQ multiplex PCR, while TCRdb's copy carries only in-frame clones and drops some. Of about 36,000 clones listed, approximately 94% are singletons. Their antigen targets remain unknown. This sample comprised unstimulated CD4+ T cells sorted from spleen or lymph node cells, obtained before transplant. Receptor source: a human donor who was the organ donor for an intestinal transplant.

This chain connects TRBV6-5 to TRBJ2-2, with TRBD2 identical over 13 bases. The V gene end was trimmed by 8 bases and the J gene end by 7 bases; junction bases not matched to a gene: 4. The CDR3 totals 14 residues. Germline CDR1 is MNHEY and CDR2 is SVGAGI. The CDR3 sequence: CASGLAGVSGELFF. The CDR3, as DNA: TGTGCCAGCGGACTAGCGGGGGTCAGCGGGGAGCTGTTTTTT.

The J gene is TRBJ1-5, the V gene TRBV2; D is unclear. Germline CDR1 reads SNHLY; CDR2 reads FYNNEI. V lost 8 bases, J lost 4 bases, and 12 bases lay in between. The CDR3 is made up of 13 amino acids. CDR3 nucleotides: TGTGCCAGCGTGGCCTCTGGGAATCAGCCCCAGCATTTT. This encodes CASVASGNQPQHF.

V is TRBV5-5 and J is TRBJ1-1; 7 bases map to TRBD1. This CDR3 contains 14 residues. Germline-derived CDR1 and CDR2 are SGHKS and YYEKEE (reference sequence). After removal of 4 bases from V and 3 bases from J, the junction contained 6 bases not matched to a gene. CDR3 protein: CASSTGVVYTEAFF. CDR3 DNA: TGTGCCAGCAGCACAGGGGTGGTTTACACTGAAGCTTTCTTT.

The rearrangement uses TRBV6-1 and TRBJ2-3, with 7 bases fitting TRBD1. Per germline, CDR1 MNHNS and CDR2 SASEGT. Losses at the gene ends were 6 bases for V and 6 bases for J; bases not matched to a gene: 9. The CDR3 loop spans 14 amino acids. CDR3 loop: CASRLTGARDTQYF. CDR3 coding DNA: TGTGCCAGCAGACTCACAGGGGCGCGGGATACGCAGTATTTT.

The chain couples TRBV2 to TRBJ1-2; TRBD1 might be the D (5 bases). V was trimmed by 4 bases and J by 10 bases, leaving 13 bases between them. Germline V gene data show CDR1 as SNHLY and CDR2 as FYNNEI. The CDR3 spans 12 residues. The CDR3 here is CASSVRQGDYTF. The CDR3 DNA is TGTGCCAGCAGTGTGCGTCAGGGTGACTACACCTTC.

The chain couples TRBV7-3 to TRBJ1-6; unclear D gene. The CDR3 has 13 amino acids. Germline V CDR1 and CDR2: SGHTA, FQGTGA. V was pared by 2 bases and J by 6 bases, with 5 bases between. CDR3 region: CASSLGFNSPLHF. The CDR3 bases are TGTGCCAGCAGCTTAGGTTTTAATTCACCCCTCCACTTT.

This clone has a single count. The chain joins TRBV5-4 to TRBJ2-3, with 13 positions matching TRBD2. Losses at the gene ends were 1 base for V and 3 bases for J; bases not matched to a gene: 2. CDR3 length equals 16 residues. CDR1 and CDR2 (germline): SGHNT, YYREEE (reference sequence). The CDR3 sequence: CASSLRLAGGTDTQYF. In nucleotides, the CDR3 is TGTGCCAGCAGCTTGAGACTAGCGGGGGGAACAGATACGCAGTATTTT.

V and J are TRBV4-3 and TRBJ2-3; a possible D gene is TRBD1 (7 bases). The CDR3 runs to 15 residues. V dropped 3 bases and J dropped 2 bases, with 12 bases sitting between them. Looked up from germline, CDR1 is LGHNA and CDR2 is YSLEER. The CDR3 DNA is TGCGCCAGCAGCCACCGCAGGGGGGCCACAGATACGCAGTATTTT. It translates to CASSHRRGATDTQYF.

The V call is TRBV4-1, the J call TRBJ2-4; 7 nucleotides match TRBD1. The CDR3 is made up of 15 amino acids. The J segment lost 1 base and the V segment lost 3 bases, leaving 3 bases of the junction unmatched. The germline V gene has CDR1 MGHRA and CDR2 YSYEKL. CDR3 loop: CASSHLQGAKNIQYF. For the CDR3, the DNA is TGCGCCAGCAGCCACCTACAGGGGGCCAAAAACATTCAGTACTTC.

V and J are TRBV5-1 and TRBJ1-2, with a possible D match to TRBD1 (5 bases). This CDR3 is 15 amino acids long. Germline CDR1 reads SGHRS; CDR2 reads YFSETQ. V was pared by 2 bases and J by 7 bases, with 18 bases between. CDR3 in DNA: TGCGCCAGCAGCTTAGGGACCTTCGAACCCCTTGGCTACACCTTC. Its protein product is CASSLGTFEPLGYTF.

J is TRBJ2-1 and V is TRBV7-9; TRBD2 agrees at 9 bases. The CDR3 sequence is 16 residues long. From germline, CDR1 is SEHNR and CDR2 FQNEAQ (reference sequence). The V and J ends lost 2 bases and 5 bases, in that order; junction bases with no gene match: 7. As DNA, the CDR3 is TGTGCCAGCAGCTTACATAGCGGGGGACCTCACAATGAGCAGTTCTTC. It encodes CASSLHSGGPHNEQFF.

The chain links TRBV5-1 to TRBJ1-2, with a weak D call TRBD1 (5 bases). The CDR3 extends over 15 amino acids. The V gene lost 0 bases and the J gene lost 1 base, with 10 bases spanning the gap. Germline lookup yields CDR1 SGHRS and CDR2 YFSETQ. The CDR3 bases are TGCGCCAGCAGCTTGGTAGGGGTTGGTAACTATGGCTACACCTTC. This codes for CASSLVGVGNYGYTF.

CDR3: CASTPGQGNQPQHF. The CDR3 DNA sequence: TGTGCCAGCACCCCGGGACAGGGCAATCAGCCCCAGCATTTT. The chain has TRBV2 and TRBJ1-5; 8 bases match TRBD1. Per germline, CDR1 SNHLY and CDR2 FYNNEI. This CDR3 has 14 residues. The V segment lost 7 bases and the J segment 2 bases; nucleotides outside the gene matches: 4.